Detailed here is one T cell receptor (beta chain). What antigen it recognizes has not been identified. No base quality values were provided; no much bigger clone lies one nucleotide off. To prepare the library, the immunoSEQ multiplex PCR assay was applied. For the multiplex PCR, a mixture combining 60 forward primers for TCR Vbeta segments and 13 reverse primers for TCR Jbeta segments was used. The CDR3 region of rearranged TCR beta genes was amplified from genomic DNA by a multiplex PCR assay. The Illumina HiSeq System was used to sequence the amplified TCR beta libraries as 87-base-pair reads. The paper's processing steps were these. In a later analysis, tens of millions of unique TCR beta chains were counted across the 500 to 700 repertoires, and roughly 11 million of these chains were shared by at least two donors. Raw reads were error-corrected and collapsed into unique sequences by a nearest-neighbor algorithm in which closely related sequences were merged to remove PCR and sequencing errors. CDR3 sequences were aligned to IMGT reference sequences to assign V, D and J gene segments. For a sequence to be retained, at least a six-nucleotide match to both a V gene segment and a J gene segment was required. A rearrangement counted as productive if the CDR3 had no stop codons and remained in frame with V and J, and every other rearrangement counted as non-productive. CDR3 was defined by IMGT convention, running from the second conserved V-encoded cysteine to the conserved J-encoded phenylalanine. Sequences without an unambiguous match to a single V gene segment were excluded from the earlier analysis of approximately 560 of the donors. In an earlier analysis of approximately 560 of the donors, a V segment was called functional when productive rearrangements were above 56.7%, and segregating when the standard deviation between donors exceeded 5%. A statistical classification framework was built to diagnose cytomegalovirus status from the catalog of TCR beta chain sequences. V and J gene assignment, in a later analysis, came from comparing TCR nucleotide sequences with IMGT/GENE-DB human TR gene sequences. A later analysis assigned CDR3 sequences and most-parsimonious VDJ recombination scenarios with the TCRdist pipeline. In a later analysis, each TCR beta chain was defined by its CDR3 amino acid sequence together with its V-gene family, and reads without a unique V-gene family were excluded. As a way to deal with suspected cross-contamination and a sequencing artifact, a later analysis dropped 450 to 600 nucleotide sequences that were highly shared and had low generation probability. A later analysis calculated a clonal expansion index for each public chain from normalized within-repertoire ranks of inferred template counts. In a later analysis, generation probabilities were computed with a VDJ recombination model fitted to out-of-frame rearrangements, and the resulting probabilities were checked against IGoR. In a later analysis, hypergeometric tests were used to score TCR-TCR, TCR-HLA and TCR-CMV co-occurrence, with a repertoire-size bias correction applied to TCR pairs. In a later analysis, false discovery rates were estimated by permuting HLA or CMV assignments 20 times. A later analysis grouped co-occurring TCRs with DBSCAN, adding TCRdist sequence similarity when clustering within HLA-allele-positive subsets. Repertoires with fewer than 30,000 or more than 120,000 public chains were left out of co-occurrence clustering, as were five repertoires with anomalous nucleotide sharing. TCRdb limited this immuneACCESS table to in-frame rearrangements with V and J called. A share of clones is missing; checked studies link under half to unresolved V genes, and the rest is unexplained. V, J and clone size derive from that table, while D and trimming were established from the DNA sequence. This sample comprises 200,000 to 250,000 clones, more than 75% of them detected only once. Together, the top ten hold around 1.2% of the sample.

Including the terminal cysteine and phenylalanine, the CDR3 comprises 14 residues. Only the CDR3 part of the read is kept: 42 bases, read in frame from the first base. V is clipped by 4 bases and J by 15 bases, and the sequence between their germline boundaries is 23 bases long. The germline V gene supplies CDR1 SGHRS and CDR2 YFSETQ. The data originate from a study of cytomegalovirus exposure and HLA in healthy donors (dated by TCRdb to about 2017). Turning to the overall study: An earlier analysis of about 560 of the donors reported about 260 Gb of sequence data and around 120 million unique TCR beta sequences obtained from 180 million or so T cells. An early release that covered around 590 HLA-typed donors contained 300 to 350 gigabases of sequencing data and about 93 million unique TCR sequences. Among the roughly 400 genotyped donors, approximately 81% belonged to the genetic ancestry cluster associated with self-reported Caucasian donors. The study aimed to test whether signatures of past pathogen exposure could be identified by cataloging public T cell receptors. The T cell repertoires of about 700 subjects were profiled by immunosequencing and related to cytomegalovirus serostatus. Besides the first cohort of under 700 subjects, a separate validation cohort made up of over 100 different subjects was used. High-throughput TCR immunosequencing, statistical association of individual TCRs with disease status, and machine learning were combined to predict cytomegalovirus infection status. To study patterns of TCR occurrence, a later analysis re-analyzed previously published TCR beta repertoires from 666 donors and added high-resolution HLA genotyping. In the later analysis, no new phenotypic data were used to find candidate immune exposures; instead, reliance was placed on TCR beta sequences and their occurrence across donors. In an earlier analysis of 500 to 650 of the donors, high-throughput TCR beta sequencing was used to judge whether each TCR beta V gene segment behaved as functional or pseudogenic. Alongside the repertoire data, information on donor age, sex, ethnicity and CMV serostatus was compiled. A later genetic analysis used genome-wide SNP genotypes for about three fifths of the 666 donors, treating that subset as a discovery cohort. Every discovery cohort repertoire had been produced on one sequencing platform. Class I and class II HLA loci were covered by the typing at four-digit resolution. The number of typed donors differed by locus: about 629-630 for A, B, C, DRB1 and DQB1; some 500 for DQA1; some 610 for DPA1; and 450 to 480 for DPB1. Because of strong linkage in the cohort, five DR-DQ haplotypes were treated as single units for association and clustering. Among some 400 genotyped donors of the cohort, an average of around 220,000 unique TCR beta nucleotide sequences was sequenced per donor, of which about 19% were non-productive.

Findings and caveats that apply to the study as a whole: In a later analysis, HLA-associated TCR beta chains showed more clonal expansion and lower generation probabilities than non-associated chains that were equally common. In a later analysis, the rate of TCR association differed among HLA loci, with DRB1 alleles having the most associated TCRs and HLA-C alleles having the fewest. A later genetic analysis associated a missense DCLRE1C variant with V-gene and J-gene trimming of TCR beta chains, and an independent cohort replicated the association. Most TCR sequences were seen in very few donors, while some public TCRs were found in many individuals. Correlated functional status among segregating V segments might be attributable to linkage disequilibrium, but an unknown experimental factor could not be ruled out. Because counts were too low, roughly 16 rarely observed V segments, including chromosome 9 orphons, were excluded from the earlier analysis of a few hundred of the donors. The only immune exposure information available for the cohort was CMV serostatus. According to a later analysis, parvovirus B19, influenza, CMV and Epstein-Barr virus appeared linked to several top co-occurrence clusters. Roughly uniform sequencing depth across donors was assumed in presence/absence analyses, although this assumption may not hold. In a later analysis, more than 15,000 TCR beta sequences were associated with specific HLA alleles at a false discovery rate of 0.05. Most CMV-associated TCR beta chains appeared to be HLA-restricted in a later analysis, and the HLA associations seemed to be driven largely by CMV exposure. Cytomegalovirus status was reported to be diagnosed by the classifier with high specificity and sensitivity in both the original and validation cohorts. The 87-base-pair reads could not distinguish some IMGT-functional V segments, including TRBV6-2 and TRBV6-3, so those segments were excluded. According to the authors, the approach could potentially be generalized to other disease states and immunological phenotypes. An earlier analysis of some 590 of the donors showed that most TCR beta V segments appeared in productive rearrangements either about 87% or about 30% of the time, which broadly matched IMGT annotations. A group of highly shared sequence variants was considered likely to be a technical artifact of the sequencing pipeline. Only TCR beta chains were sequenced in this cohort, and the absence of alpha or paired-chain data limited detectable features. Assigning TCR associations to individual alleles was difficult when HLA alleles, especially DR and DQ, strongly co-occurred. A few of the identified cytomegalovirus-associated TCR beta chains were confirmed in vitro to be specific for cytomegalovirus antigens. A total of roughly 160 TCR beta chains were listed by the study as associated with cytomegalovirus. A further reported finding was that TCR beta sequences accurately predicted the HLA-A and HLA-B alleles for most subjects in the first cohort. Compared with the approximately 600-donor mean, donors in an Asian-associated ancestry cluster had fewer N-insertions in productive TCRs, according to a later genetic analysis. Because some donors lacked HLA typing at each locus, the association tests relied only on the typed subset.

In total, fewer than 750 healthy bone marrow donors made up the cohort. At the time of sampling, all cohort members were nominally healthy, though unrecorded immune exposures were likely present. CMV serostatus was recorded as positive for just under 300 and negative for about 50% of the 666 cohort members, whereas no CMV serostatus was recorded for the donor in question. A peripheral blood sample was provided by each donor, and peripheral blood mononuclear cells were used for TCR beta sequencing. The Qiagen DNeasy Blood Extraction Kit was used to extract genomic DNA from the blood cell samples. Sequenced: PBMCs. The chain joins TRBV5-1 to TRBJ2-1, with TRBD2 tentatively as D gene (6 bases match). The clonotype was recovered from a human donor in good health. Here is the DNA: TGCGCCAGCAGCCCTGACAGCGCGACTGGGAGGCTGTTCTTC. Translated, it reads CASSPDSATGRLFF.